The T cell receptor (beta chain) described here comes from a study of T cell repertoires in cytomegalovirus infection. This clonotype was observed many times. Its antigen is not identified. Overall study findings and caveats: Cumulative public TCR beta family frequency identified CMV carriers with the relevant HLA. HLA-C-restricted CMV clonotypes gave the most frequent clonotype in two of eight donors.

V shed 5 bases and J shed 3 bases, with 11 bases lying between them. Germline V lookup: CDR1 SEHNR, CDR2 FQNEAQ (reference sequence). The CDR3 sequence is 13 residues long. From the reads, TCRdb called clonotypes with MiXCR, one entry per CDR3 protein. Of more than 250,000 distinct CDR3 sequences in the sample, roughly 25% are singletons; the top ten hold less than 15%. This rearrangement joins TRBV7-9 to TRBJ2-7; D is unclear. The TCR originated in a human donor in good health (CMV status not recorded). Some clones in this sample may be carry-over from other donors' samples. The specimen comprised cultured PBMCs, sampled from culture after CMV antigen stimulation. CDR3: CASSLRSIYEQYF. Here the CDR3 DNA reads TGTGCCAGCAGCCTGCGTAGCATCTACGAGCAGTACTTC.